What follows are 13 T cell receptor beta chains derived from one specimen sequenced in a study of cytomegalovirus exposure and HLA in healthy donors. The PCR was carried out with 60 Vbeta primers and 13 Jbeta primers. TCRdb keeps only in-frame clones here, not all; method: immunoSEQ multiplex PCR. The sample includes roughly 140,000 clones, about three fifths of them seen just once. The material sequenced was PBMCs. These receptors all come from a woman aged 60-75 years in good health and CMV-seropositive.

This chain links TRBV27 with TRBJ2-1; perhaps TRBD2 as D (5 bases). The ends were cut back, 3 bases at V and 15 bases at J, with 21 bases in the middle. Germline CDR1 MNHEY, CDR2 SMNVEV (reference sequence). The CDR3 runs to 14 residues. This CDR3 is CASSFVATAVEAFF. For the CDR3, the DNA is TGTGCCAGCAGTTTCGTAGCGACTGCGGTTGAGGCGTTCTTC.

The gene calls are TRBV9 and TRBJ2-7; TRBD2 aligns across 8 bases. The CDR3 has 16 amino acids. The germline V gene has CDR1 SGDLS and CDR2 YYNGEE. The ends lost 6 bases at V and 5 bases at J; junction bases unmatched: 16. CDR3 loop: CASNPTGRKREHEQYF. Written as DNA, the CDR3 is TGTGCCAGCAACCCGACAGGTCGGAAGCGGGAGCACGAGCAGTACTTC.

The chain combines TRBV7-3 with TRBJ2-1; 12 nucleotides align to TRBD2. Germline V gene data show CDR1 as SGHTA and CDR2 as FQGTGA. V was pared by 0 bases and J by 8 bases, with 5 bases of the junction left unmatched. The CDR3 is made up of 16 amino acids. DNA of the CDR3: TGTGCCAGCAGCTTAACTCTAGCGGGAGGGATAGATGAGCAGTTCTTC. Protein product: CASSLTLAGGIDEQFF.

The chain links TRBV7-8 to TRBJ1-6; 7 nucleotides line up with TRBD1. The germline gives CDR1 SGHVS, CDR2 FQNEAQ. V trimming: 3 bases; J trimming: 6 bases; junction bases outside the gene matches: 5. This CDR3 comprises 15 residues. The CDR3 spells CASSLVGQINSPLHF. DNA for the CDR3: TGTGCCAGCAGCTTGGTGGGACAGATTAATTCACCCCTCCACTTT.

This clone was counted between two and nine times. V usage is TRBV5-1 and J usage is TRBJ1-1; D gene ambiguous. The V end lost 0 bases, the J end lost 10 bases, and 16 bases lay between the germline ends. Germline loops: CDR1 SGHRS, CDR2 YFSETQ. The CDR3 covers 14 residues. CDR3 protein: CASSLEDISGRAFF. For the CDR3, the DNA is TGCGCCAGCAGCTTGGAAGACATCTCTGGGAGAGCTTTCTTT.

CDR3 in DNA: TGTGCCTGGAGTTTCCTGACAGACTATGGCTACACCTTC. Translation: CAWSFLTDYGYTF. This sequence joins TRBV30 and TRBJ1-2; maybe TRBD1 (5 bases). V was pared by 2 bases and J by 3 bases, with 10 bases between. The CDR3 loop spans 13 amino acids. The germline V gene encodes CDR1 GTSNPN and CDR2 SVGIG (reference sequence).

The rearrangement uses TRBV7-9 and TRBJ2-1; D gene ambiguous. The CDR3 is made up of 15 amino acids. V was pared by 3 bases and J by 3 bases, with 12 bases between. The germline CDR1 and CDR2 sequences are SEHNR and FQNEAQ (reference sequence). CDR3 sequence: CASSFLLEIYNEQFF. The CDR3 bases are TGTGCCAGCAGCTTTTTACTTGAGATCTACAATGAGCAGTTCTTC.

The chain has TRBV5-6 and TRBJ2-3, with 8 nucleotides matching TRBD2. The V segment lost 4 bases and the J segment 0 bases; nucleotides outside the gene matches: 7. There are 16 residues in the CDR3. Germline V gene data show CDR1 as SGHDT and CDR2 as YYEEEE. Here the CDR3 DNA reads TGTGCCAGCAGCACGGGAGGGAGGGTAAGCACAGATACGCAGTATTTT. This translates into CASSTGGRVSTDTQYF.

This chain links TRBV4-2 with TRBJ2-7, with TRBD2 identical over 7 bases. The V gene's germline CDR1 is LGHNA and CDR2 YNFKEQ. The CDR3 is 14 residues long. The V gene end was trimmed by 4 bases and the J gene end by 6 bases; junction bases not matched to a gene: 9. CDR3 residues: CASSLEAGAGEQYF. The CDR3, as DNA: TGTGCCAGCAGCCTGGAGGCGGGAGCGGGCGAGCAGTACTTC.

The rearrangement uses TRBV9 and TRBJ1-1, with TRBD1 as a possible D gene (6 bases). Trimming removed 4 bases at V and 6 bases at J, with 16 bases between. The germline gives CDR1 SGDLS, CDR2 YYNGEE. The CDR3 loop spans 14 amino acids. The CDR3 is CASSPGHRGSEAFF. In DNA form, the CDR3 reads TGTGCCAGCAGCCCGGGACACCGGGGCTCTGAAGCTTTCTTT.

The J gene is TRBJ2-7, the V gene TRBV10-1; possible D gene TRBD2, 6 bases. The length of the CDR3 is 15 residues. The V and J ends lost 3 bases and 2 bases respectively, with 14 bases between them. Germline CDR1 and CDR2: WNHNN and SYGVQD (reference sequence). The CDR3 loop is CASSDPGSKAYEQYF. The CDR3 coding sequence is TGCGCCAGCAGTGATCCCGGGAGCAAGGCCTACGAGCAGTACTTC.

The chain combines TRBV19 with TRBJ2-3; 11 bases match TRBD2. V lost 5 bases to trimming and J lost 0 bases; unmatched junction nucleotides: 10. CDR3 length: 18 amino acids. Germline V CDR1 and CDR2: LNHDA, SQIVND (reference sequence). CDR3 loop: CASSSPPSGRPSTDTQYF. The DNA for the CDR3 is TGTGCCAGTAGTTCACCCCCTAGCGGGAGGCCTAGCACAGATACGCAGTATTTT.

The chain employs TRBV7-2 and TRBJ2-2; D might be TRBD2 (6 bases). Trimming pared 5 bases from V and 4 bases from J, leaving 20 bases between. The CDR3 contains 17 residues. Germline V gene lookup returns CDR1 SGHTA and CDR2 FQGNSA. CDR3 protein: CASSRPPGLPPTGELFF. The CDR3 nucleotides read TGTGCCAGCAGCCGTCCCCCGGGACTCCCTCCCACCGGGGAGCTGTTTTTT.